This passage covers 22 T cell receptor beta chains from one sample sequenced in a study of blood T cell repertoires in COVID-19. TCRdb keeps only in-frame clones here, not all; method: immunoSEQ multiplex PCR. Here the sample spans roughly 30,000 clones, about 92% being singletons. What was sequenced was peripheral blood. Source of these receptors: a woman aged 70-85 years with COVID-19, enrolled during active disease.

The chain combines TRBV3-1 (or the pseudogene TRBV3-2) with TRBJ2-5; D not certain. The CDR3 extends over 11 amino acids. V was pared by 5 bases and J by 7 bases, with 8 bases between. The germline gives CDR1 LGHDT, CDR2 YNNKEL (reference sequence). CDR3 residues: CASSLLGTQYF. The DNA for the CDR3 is TGTGCCAGCAGCTTACTCGGGACCCAGTACTTC.

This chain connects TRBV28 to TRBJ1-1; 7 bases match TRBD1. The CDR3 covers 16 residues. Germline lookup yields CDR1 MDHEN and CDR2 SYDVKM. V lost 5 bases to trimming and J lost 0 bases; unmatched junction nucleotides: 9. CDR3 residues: CASSQTGSGVNTEAFF. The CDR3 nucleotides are TGTGCCAGCAGTCAGACAGGGTCCGGCGTGAACACTGAAGCTTTCTTT. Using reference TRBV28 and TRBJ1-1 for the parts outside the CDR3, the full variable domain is DVKVTQSSRYLVKRTGEKVFLECVQDMDHENMFWYRQDPGLGLRLIYFSYDVKMKEKGDIPEGYSVSREKKERFSLILESASTNQTSMYLCASSQTGSGVNTEAFFGQGTRLTVV.

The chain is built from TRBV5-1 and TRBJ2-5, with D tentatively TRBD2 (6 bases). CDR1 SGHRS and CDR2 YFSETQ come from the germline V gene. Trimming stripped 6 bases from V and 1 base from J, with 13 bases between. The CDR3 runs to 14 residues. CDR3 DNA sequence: TGCGCCAGCAAGGAGGGAGCGACCCAAGAGACCCAGTACTTC. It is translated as CASKEGATQETQYF.

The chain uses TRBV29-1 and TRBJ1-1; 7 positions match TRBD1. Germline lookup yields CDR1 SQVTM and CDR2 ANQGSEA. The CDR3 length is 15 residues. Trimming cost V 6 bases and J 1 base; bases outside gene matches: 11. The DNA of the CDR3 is TGCAGCGTCGCCATAACAGGGGCGGCGAACACTGAAGCTTTCTTT. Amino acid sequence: CSVAITGAANTEAFF.

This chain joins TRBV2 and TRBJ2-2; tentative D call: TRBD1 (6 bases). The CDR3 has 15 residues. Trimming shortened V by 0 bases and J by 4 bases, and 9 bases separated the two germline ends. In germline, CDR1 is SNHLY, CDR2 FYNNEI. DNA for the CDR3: TGTGCCAGCAGTGAAGCTACCAGGGGCACCGGGGAGCTGTTTTTT. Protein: CASSEATRGTGELFF.

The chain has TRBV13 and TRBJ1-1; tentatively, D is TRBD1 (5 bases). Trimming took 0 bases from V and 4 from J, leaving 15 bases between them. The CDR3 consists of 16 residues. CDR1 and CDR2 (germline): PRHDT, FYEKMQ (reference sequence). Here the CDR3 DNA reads TGTGCCAGCAGCTTAGGGTTGGGCAGGGCTAGCACTGAAGCTTTCTTT. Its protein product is CASSLGLGRASTEAFF.

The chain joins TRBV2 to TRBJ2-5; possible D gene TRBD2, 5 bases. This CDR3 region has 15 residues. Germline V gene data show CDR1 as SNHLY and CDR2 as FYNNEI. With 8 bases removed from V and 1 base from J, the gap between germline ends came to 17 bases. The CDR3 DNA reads TGTGCCAGCGCAAGCCTACGGAGCGGCCAAGAGACCCAGTACTTC. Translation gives CASASLRSGQETQYF.

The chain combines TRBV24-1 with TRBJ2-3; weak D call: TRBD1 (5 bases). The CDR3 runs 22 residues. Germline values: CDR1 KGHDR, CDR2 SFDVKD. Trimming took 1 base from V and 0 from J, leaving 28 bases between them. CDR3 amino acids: CATSDFPGAGLLPAPSTDTQYF. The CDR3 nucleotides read TGTGCCACCAGTGATTTCCCTGGGGCAGGGCTTCTTCCCGCACCCAGCACAGATACGCAGTATTTT.

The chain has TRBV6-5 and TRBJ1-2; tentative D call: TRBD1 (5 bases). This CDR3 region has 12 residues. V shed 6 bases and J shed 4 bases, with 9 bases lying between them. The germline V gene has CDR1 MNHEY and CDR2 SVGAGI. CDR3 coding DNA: TGTGCCAGCAGACAGGACCGCTATGGCTACACCTTC. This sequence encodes CASRQDRYGYTF.

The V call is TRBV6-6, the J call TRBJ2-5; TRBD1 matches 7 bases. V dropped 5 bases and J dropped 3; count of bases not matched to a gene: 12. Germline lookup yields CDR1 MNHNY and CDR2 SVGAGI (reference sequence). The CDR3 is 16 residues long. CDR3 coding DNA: TGTGCCAGCAGTACCCCACAGGGGCGGTGGGAAGAGACCCAGTACTTC. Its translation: CASSTPQGRWEETQYF.

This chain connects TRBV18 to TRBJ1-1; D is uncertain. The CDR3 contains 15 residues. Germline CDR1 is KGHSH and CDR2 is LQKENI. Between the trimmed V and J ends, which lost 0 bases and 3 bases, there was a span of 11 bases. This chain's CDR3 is CASSPPPGRHTEAFF. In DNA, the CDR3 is TGTGCCAGCTCACCACCCCCGGGGAGGCACACTGAAGCTTTCTTT.

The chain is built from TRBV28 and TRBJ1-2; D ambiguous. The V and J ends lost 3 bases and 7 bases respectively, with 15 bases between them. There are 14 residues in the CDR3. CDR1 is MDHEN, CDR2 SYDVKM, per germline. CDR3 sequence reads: CASSLALGSPGYTF. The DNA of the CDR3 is TGTGCCAGCAGTTTGGCGCTGGGCAGTCCTGGCTACACCTTC.

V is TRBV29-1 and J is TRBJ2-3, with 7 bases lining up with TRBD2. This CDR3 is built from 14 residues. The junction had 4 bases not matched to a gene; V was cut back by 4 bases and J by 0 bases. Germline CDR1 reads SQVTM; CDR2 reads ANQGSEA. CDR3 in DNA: TGCAGCGTTGGGGACTACAGAAGCACAGATACGCAGTATTTT. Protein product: CSVGDYRSTDTQYF.

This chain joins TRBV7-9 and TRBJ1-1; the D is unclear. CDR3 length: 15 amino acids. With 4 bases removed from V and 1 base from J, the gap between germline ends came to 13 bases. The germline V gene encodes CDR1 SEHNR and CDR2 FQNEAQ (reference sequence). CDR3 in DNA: TGTGCCAGCAGCTATATGCGCGACAAGAACACTGAAGCTTTCTTT. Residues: CASSYMRDKNTEAFF. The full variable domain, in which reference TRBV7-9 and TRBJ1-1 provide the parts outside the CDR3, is DTGVSQNPRHKITKRGQNVTFRCDPISEHNRLYWYRQTLGQGPEFLTYFQNEAQLEKSRLLSDRFSAERPKGSFSTLEIQRTEQGDSAMYLCASSYMRDKNTEAFFGQGTRLTVV.

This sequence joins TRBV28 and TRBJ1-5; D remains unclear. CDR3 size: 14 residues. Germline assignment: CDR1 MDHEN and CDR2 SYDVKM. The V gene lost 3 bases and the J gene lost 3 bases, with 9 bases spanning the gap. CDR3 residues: CASSFGPINQPQHF. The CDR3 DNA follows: TGTGCCAGCAGTTTTGGGCCGATCAATCAGCCCCAGCATTTT.

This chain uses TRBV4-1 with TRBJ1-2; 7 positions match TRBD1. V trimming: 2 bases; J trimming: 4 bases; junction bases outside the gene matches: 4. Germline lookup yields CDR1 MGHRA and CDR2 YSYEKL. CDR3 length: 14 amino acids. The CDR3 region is CASSQPRQGYGYTF. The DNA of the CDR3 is TGCGCCAGCAGCCAACCTCGACAGGGCTATGGCTACACCTTC.

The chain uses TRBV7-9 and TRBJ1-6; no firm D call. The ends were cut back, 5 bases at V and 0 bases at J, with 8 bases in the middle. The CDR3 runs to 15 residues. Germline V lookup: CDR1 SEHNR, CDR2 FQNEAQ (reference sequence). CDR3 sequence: CASSSEISYNSPLHF. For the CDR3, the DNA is TGTGCCAGCAGCAGTGAGATCTCCTATAATTCACCCCTCCACTTT.

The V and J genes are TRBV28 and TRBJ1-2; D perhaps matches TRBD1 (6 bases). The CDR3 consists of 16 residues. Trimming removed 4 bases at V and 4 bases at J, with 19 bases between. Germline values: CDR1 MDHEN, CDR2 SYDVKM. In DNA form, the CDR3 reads TGTGCCAGCAGTTCATCCTTTCAGACAGGACCCTATGGCTACACCTTC. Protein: CASSSSFQTGPYGYTF.

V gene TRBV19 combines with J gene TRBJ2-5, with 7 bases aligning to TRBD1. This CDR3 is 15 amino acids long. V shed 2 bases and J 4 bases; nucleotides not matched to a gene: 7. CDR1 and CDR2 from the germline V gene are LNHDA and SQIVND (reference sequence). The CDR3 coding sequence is TGTGCCAGTAGTATACGACAGGGTGCGGCAGAGACCCAGTACTTC. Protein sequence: CASSIRQGAAETQYF.

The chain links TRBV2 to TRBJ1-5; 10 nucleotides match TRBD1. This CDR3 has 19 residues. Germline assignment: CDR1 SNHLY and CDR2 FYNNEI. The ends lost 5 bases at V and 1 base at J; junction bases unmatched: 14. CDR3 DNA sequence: TGTGCCAGCAGTAGGGGACAGGGGTCTCAAGAAAGCAGCAATCAGCCCCAGCATTTT. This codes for CASSRGQGSQESSNQPQHF.

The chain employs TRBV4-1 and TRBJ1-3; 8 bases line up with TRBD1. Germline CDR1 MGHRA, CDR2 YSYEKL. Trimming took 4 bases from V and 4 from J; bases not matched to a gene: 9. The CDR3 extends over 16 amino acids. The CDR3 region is CASSRFQGAFGNTIYF. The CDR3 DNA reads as TGCGCCAGCAGCCGGTTTCAGGGGGCTTTCGGAAACACCATATATTTT.

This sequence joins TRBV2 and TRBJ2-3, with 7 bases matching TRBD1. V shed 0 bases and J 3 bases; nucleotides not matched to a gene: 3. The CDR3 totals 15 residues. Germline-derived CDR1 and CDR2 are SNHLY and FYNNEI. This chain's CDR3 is CASSEAQGLTDTQYF. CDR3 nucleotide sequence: TGTGCCAGCAGTGAAGCACAGGGGCTGACAGATACGCAGTATTTT.